This is a list of T cell receptor beta chains from one sample in a study of blood T cell repertoires in COVID-19. Assay: immunoSEQ multiplex PCR; the TCRdb copy retains only in-frame clones and omits some. Here the sample spans about 370,000 clones, around 87% being singletons. The sample was peripheral blood. The receptors derive from a woman aged 25 to 45 with COVID-19, enrolled during active disease. The CDR3 runs from the conserved cysteine through the conserved F or W. The D gene is left open where the match is weak. The size entry is marked missing in some rows and otherwise reads once, few, many or a size class.

size	J	V	D	DNA	CDR3
NA	TRBJ2-7	TRBV25-1	TRBD2	TGTGCCAGCAGTGAGCCGGGACTAGCGGCAATCCGGTACTTC	CASSEPGLAAIRYF
once	TRBJ2-2	TRBV27	NA	TGTGCCAGCAGTATACAGGCGAACACCGGGGAGCTGTTTTTT	CASSIQANTGELFF
NA	TRBJ2-5	TRBV21-1	NA	TGTGCCAGCAGCAAGAGGAGAGATGAAGAGACCCAGTACTTC	CASSKRRDEETQYF
NA	TRBJ2-3	TRBV6-5	NA	TGTGCCAGCAGTTACTCGCCCCTCAGGGCAGGGCAGTATTTT	CASSYSPLRAGQYF
NA	TRBJ2-1	TRBV4-1	TRBD2	TGCGCCAGCAGCTCCCCGGGACTAGCGGTCTACAATGAGCAGTTCTTC	CASSSPGLAVYNEQFF
NA	TRBJ2-1	TRBV10-1	TRBD2	TGCGCCAGCAGTGCCGCTAGCGGGAGCTACAATGAGCAGTTCTTC	CASSAASGSYNEQFF
NA	TRBJ2-3	TRBV5-1	NA	TGCGCCAGCAGCGAATTTGGGACTAGCACAGATACGCAGTATTTT	CASSEFGTSTDTQYF
NA	TRBJ2-7	TRBV19	TRBD2	TGTGCCAGTAGCCCTAGCGGGTACTCCTACGAGCAGTACTTC	CASSPSGYSYEQYF
NA	TRBJ2-3	TRBV5-1	TRBD2	TGCGCCAGCAGCTGGGCCCGGCTAGCGGGAGCTGGAGATACGCAGTATTTT	CASSWARLAGAGDTQYF
NA	TRBJ1-2	TRBV4-1	NA	TGCGCCAGCAGCCAAGTGGAGGGGCCAGACAGCTACACCTTC	CASSQVEGPDSYTF
NA	TRBJ2-7	TRBV28	NA	TGTGCCAGCATCCCGGGACTTACGGCCTACGAGCAGTACTTC	CASIPGLTAYEQYF
once	TRBJ2-1	TRBV27	TRBD2	TGTGCCAGCGCCAGCGGGAGGGTGGAGAATGAGCAGTTCTTC	CASASGRVENEQFF
NA	TRBJ2-5	TRBV2	TRBD2	TGTGCCAGCAGCTACGATCCGGGACTAGCGGGAGGGCCTAGGTCGGAGACCCAGTACTTC	CASSYDPGLAGGPRSETQYF
NA	TRBJ1-1	TRBV28	NA	TGTGCCAGCCGTGGGGGGATTACTGAAGCTTTCTTT	CASRGGITEAFF
NA	TRBJ2-7	TRBV28	NA	TGTGCCAGCAGACAGGGCACAGCCTACGAGCAGTACTTC	CASRQGTAYEQYF
NA	TRBJ2-7	TRBV6-5	NA	TGTGCCAGCAGTTACTCGGCATCGGGAGTGGCCTACGAGCAGTACTTC	CASSYSASGVAYEQYF
few	TRBJ2-2	TRBV10-1	NA	TGCGCCAGCAGCGAGACGGGAGCCACCGGGGAGCTGTTTTTT	CASSETGATGELFF
NA	TRBJ2-7	TRBV4-1	TRBD1	TGCGCCAGCAGCCTAAACCCCGGGACAGGGCGTTCCTACGAGCAGTACTTC	CASSLNPGTGRSYEQYF
NA	TRBJ2-3	TRBV7-2	NA	TGTGCCAGCATCAGGGGCGTAACTAGCACAGATACGCAGTATTTT	CASIRGVTSTDTQYF
NA	TRBJ2-2	TRBV18	TRBD1	TGTGCCAGCTCACCACGCACCGGGACAGGGGGCCTCGGGGAGCTGTTTTTT	CASSPRTGTGGLGELFF
NA	TRBJ2-7	TRBV18	NA	TGTGCCAGCTCAGATGGCCCGCTGGGCGACGAGCAGTACTTC	CASSDGPLGDEQYF
few	TRBJ1-3	TRBV5-1	NA	TGCGCCAGCAGCTTGGCGGGGGGGACTGGAAACACCATATATTTT	CASSLAGGTGNTIYF
NA	TRBJ2-2	TRBV3-1/TRBV3-2	TRBD2	TGTGCCAGCAGCCGAATAGCGGGAGGGGCCGGGGAGCTGTTTTTT	CASSRIAGGAGELFF
NA	TRBJ2-1	TRBV7-2	TRBD2	TGTGCCAGCAACAAACTAGCGCGGGAGCAGTTCTTC	CASNKLAREQFF
NA	TRBJ1-5	TRBV28	NA	TGTGCCAGCAGCCCTGGGGCGTTTGTCGGGTCTCAGCCCCAGCATTTT	CASSPGAFVGSQPQHF
NA	TRBJ2-5	TRBV10-3	TRBD2	TGTGCCATCAGTCAGGCAGGCACTAGCGGGCCTCAAGAGACCCAGTACTTC	CAISQAGTSGPQETQYF
NA	TRBJ2-7	TRBV28	TRBD2	TGTGCCAGCAAACCGGGACTACGCTCCTACGAGCAGTACTTC	CASKPGLRSYEQYF
NA	TRBJ2-1	TRBV7-7	NA	TGTGCTAGCAGCTTGAGCGCCACTCATGAGCAGTTCTTC	CASSLSATHEQFF
once	TRBJ1-2	TRBV6-2/TRBV6-3	NA	TGTGCCAGCAGTTATCCTACTACGACAGTACGACCAGACTATGGCTACACCTTC	CASSYPTTTVRPDYGYTF
NA	TRBJ2-1	TRBV7-3	NA	TGTGCCAGCAGCTTAGGGCGGGGAGCCTACAATGAGCAGTTCTTC	CASSLGRGAYNEQFF
NA	TRBJ1-6	TRBV18	NA	TGTGCCAGCTCACCACCGGCAGGGTATAATTCACCCCTCCACTTT	CASSPPAGYNSPLHF
once	TRBJ2-1	TRBV4-2	NA	TGTGCCAGCAGCCAAGATCAGCGGACTATAACCTACAATGAGCAGTTCTTC	CASSQDQRTITYNEQFF
NA	TRBJ2-5	TRBV30	TRBD2	TGTGCCTGGAGTTCTACTAGCGGGAGGTTTGAGACCCAGTACTTC	CAWSSTSGRFETQYF
NA	TRBJ2-1	TRBV11-2	TRBD2	TGTGCCAGCAGCCCTGCTCGCAGGGGCGGGAGGCCCAACAATGAGCAGTTCTTC	CASSPARRGGRPNNEQFF
few	TRBJ2-1	TRBV6-5	TRBD1	TGTGCCAGCAGCTTTCGGACAGGCCCCAATGAGCAGTTCTTC	CASSFRTGPNEQFF
NA	TRBJ1-6	TRBV28	NA	TGTGCCAGCAGTTTATGGGACAGATCTCCTTCACCCCTCCACTTT	CASSLWDRSPSPLHF
NA	TRBJ2-1	TRBV6-6	TRBD2	TGTGCCAGCAGTCTAAAACCAGGATTCACTAGCGGGAGGAATGAGCAGTTCTTC	CASSLKPGFTSGRNEQFF
NA	TRBJ1-1	TRBV11-2	TRBD1	TGTGCCAGCAGCCCTACTAGGGGGCTCAGCACTGAAGCTTTCTTT	CASSPTRGLSTEAFF
few	TRBJ1-5	TRBV2	NA	TGTGCCAGCACCGAAGTGCTGGGCAGCAATCAGCCCCAGCATTTT	CASTEVLGSNQPQHF
NA	TRBJ2-2	TRBV6-5	NA	TGTGCCAGCAGTTACTCAGCGAGCCCCGGGGAGCTGTTTTTT	CASSYSASPGELFF
NA	TRBJ2-5	TRBV2	NA	TGTGCCAGCAGTGACACTGTCGAGGGTGGGGAGACCCAGTACTTC	CASSDTVEGGETQYF
NA	TRBJ2-1	TRBV4-1	TRBD2	TGCGCCAGCAGCCTAGGGACTAGCCCCGGCAATGAGCAGTTCTTC	CASSLGTSPGNEQFF
once	TRBJ2-1	TRBV6-4	TRBD1	TGTGCCAGCCTTAGGTTAGACAGGGGGACCTACAATGAGCAGTTCTTC	CASLRLDRGTYNEQFF
NA	TRBJ2-5	TRBV9	TRBD1	TGTGCCAGCAGCACCCGGACAGGGGGCGTGGAGACCCAGTACTTC	CASSTRTGGVETQYF
NA	TRBJ2-1	TRBV1	NA	TGCACCAGCAGCCAACCCGCCGGGACTCTCGGTCTCTATGAGCAGTTCTTC	CTSSQPAGTLGLYEQFF
NA	TRBJ1-1	TRBV11-2	TRBD1	TGTGCCAGCAGCTCATTCGACAGGGCCCCAATGAACACTGAAGCTTTCTTT	CASSSFDRAPMNTEAFF
NA	TRBJ2-5	TRBV25-1	NA	TGTGCCAGCGCCGGGGGTAGCCATGTACAAGAGACCCAGTACTTC	CASAGGSHVQETQYF
NA	TRBJ1-5	TRBV28	NA	TGTGCCAGCAGTTTAGGGCAGGGGACTCAGCCCCAGCATTTT	CASSLGQGTQPQHF
NA	TRBJ2-1	TRBV27	TRBD2	TGTGCCAGCACTAGGGAGGCTAGCGGCCTCTACAATGAGCAGTTCTTC	CASTREASGLYNEQFF
NA	TRBJ2-7	TRBV4-1	TRBD2	TGCGCCAGCAGCCAAGGACTAGCGGGAGCCCTATGGGGGCAGTACTTC	CASSQGLAGALWGQYF
NA	TRBJ1-1	TRBV18	TRBD1	TGTGCCAGCTCACTCGACAGGGTGAACACTGAAGCTTTCTTT	CASSLDRVNTEAFF
NA	TRBJ2-7	TRBV7-9	NA	TGTGCCAGCACCTTGGACCTCAAGCCCTACGAGCAGTACTTC	CASTLDLKPYEQYF
NA	TRBJ2-2	TRBV5-1	TRBD1	TGCGCCAGCAGCTGGACAGGGGGGTACGGGGAGCTGTTTTTT	CASSWTGGYGELFF
NA	TRBJ2-7	TRBV18	TRBD1	TGTGCCAGCTCACCTGCAGGGGGCGGGTACGAGCAGTACTTC	CASSPAGGGYEQYF
NA	TRBJ1-5	TRBV6-2/TRBV6-3	NA	TGTGCCAGCAGTTACACGCAGGGAGGTCAGCCCCAGCATTTT	CASSYTQGGQPQHF
NA	TRBJ2-1	TRBV5-1	NA	TGCGCCAGCAGTCCCCCTCTTAGCACCTACAATGAGCAGTTCTTC	CASSPPLSTYNEQFF
NA	TRBJ1-1	TRBV19	NA	TGTGCCAGTAGTATAGAGGGCGATGAAGCTTTCTTT	CASSIEGDEAFF
few	TRBJ2-3	TRBV7-2	TRBD2	TGTGCCAGCAGCACCCGGACTAGCGGGACAGATACGCAGTATTTT	CASSTRTSGTDTQYF
once	TRBJ1-1	TRBV15	TRBD1	TGTGCCACCAGCAGAGGTGGACAGGGACCTACTGAAGCTTTCTTT	CATSRGGQGPTEAFF
once	TRBJ1-3	TRBV7-2	NA	TGTGCCAGCAGCTCTTCACGTGGGGACACTGGAAACACCATATATTTT	CASSSSRGDTGNTIYF